The subject of this entry is one T cell receptor (beta chain). Its recognized antigen is unknown. This specimen comes from a study of CXCR3-negative and CXCR3-positive naive CD8 T cells (dated by TCRdb to the late 2010s). Describing the broader study: In total, about 135 million TRB reads were obtained, corresponding to roughly 1.5 +/- 0.3 million reads per library. Naive subsets from five or six donors and memory cells from 3 donors were included in the TRBV-TRBJ cluster analysis. Diversity and physicochemical repertoire analyses were performed on about a dozen donors pooled from two independent experiments. Points the paper makes about the study in general: Freshly isolated PBMCs were used for most assays because CXCR3 expression partially decreased after cryopreservation. Because surface CD5, which has been linked to self-reactivity in mice, was comparable between naive subsets, TCR interaction strength was also inferred from TRB CDR3 physicochemical properties. Comparably high repertoire diversity was found in both naive subsets, whereas much lower repertoire diversity was found in memory CD8+ T cells. TRB CDR3s from CXCR3-positive naive cells showed higher hydrophobicity (lower Kidera factor 4), lower energy, and higher strength and volume indices than CXCR3-negative naive cells. Within the same donor, TRBV-TRBJ usage looked similar between naive CXCR3-negative and CXCR3-positive cells, but memory cells had distinct patterns.

For each CD8+ T cell subset, flow sorting was done in triplicate, and roughly 310,000 cells per subset went directly into RLT lysis buffer. Naive CD8+ T cells were defined stringently as CD45RO-CCR7+CD27+CD95- to exclude memory contaminants. Standard density gradient centrifugation was used to isolate peripheral blood mononuclear cells from buffy coats. Naive CXCR3-negative and CXCR3-positive CD8+ T cells were flow-sorted using a FACSAria III. Total RNA was extracted from sorted cells using an RNeasy Mini Kit. The run used a NextSeq 550. The Human TCR Profiling Kit (MiLaboratory) was used to prepare UMI-labeled 5' RACE TRB cDNA libraries. The full amount of extracted RNA was used for cDNA synthesis, and the full amount of resulting cDNA was used for PCR amplification. The libraries were made side by side, with each library going through the same number of PCR cycles. Regarding the original processing steps: With a minimum of two reads required per UMI, MIGEC and MiXCR pulled out about 50,000 +/- 10,000 unique UMI-labeled TRB cDNA molecules from each library. On average, each library contained approximately 40,000 +/- 10,000 functional in-frame TRB CDR3 nucleotide clonotypes without stop codons. Diversity metrics, including normalized Shannon-Wiener and Chao1, were computed in VDJtools after downsampling to 5000 UMI-labeled TRB molecules per sample. For the central five CDR3 residues, VDJtools calculated physicochemical properties weighted by clonotype size, namely interaction energy, strength, volume and Kidera factor 4. TCRdb reprocessed the raw reads; every CDR3 protein sequence is a single record, and DNA is not supplied. The V and J calls were not made by the authors but by TCRdb's processing. This sample's table contains nearly 110,000 distinct CDR3 sequences. The top ten hold more than 0.3% of the sample.

There are 14 amino acids in the CDR3, from cysteine to phenylalanine inclusive. The DNA sequence is not available. As encoded in the germline V gene (reference sequence), CDR1 is LNHNV while CDR2 is YYDKDF. Rearrangement joined TRBV15 to TRBJ1-1. The sample comprised naive CXCR3+ CD8+ T cells from blood. This specimen's cell subset or site label, interpreted: CD45RO-CCR7+CD27+CD95- naive CD8+ T cells expressing CXCR3 (TNR3+). The TCR was taken from a human donor in good health. Some clones in this sample may be carry-over from other donors' samples. The CDR3 region reads CATSRDKGSTEAFF.